A selection of T cell receptor beta chains follows, all from one sample in a study of blood T cell repertoires in COVID-19. Profiled with immunoSEQ multiplex PCR; TCRdb holds only in-frame clones, not every one. This sample carries around 100,000 clones, roughly nine tenths of them seen once, and the ten largest clones take roughly 3.6%. Sequences were obtained from peripheral blood. The receptor set was obtained from a woman aged 55-69 years with acute or convalescent COVID-19. The CDR3 runs from the conserved cysteine through the conserved F or W. A D gene is named only where the DNA matches it firmly. Some rows mark clone size as missing; the rest say once, few, many or name a class of expanded clone.

D gene	clone size	CDR3 length	V gene	J gene	CDR3 protein	CDR3 DNA
.	.	14	TRBV18	TRBJ1-3	CASSPNRSGNTIYF	TGTGCCAGCTCCCCGAACAGGTCTGGAAACACCATATATTTT
.	.	14	TRBV10-3	TRBJ1-1	CAIGDQGTNTEAFF	TGTGCCATCGGGGACCAGGGGACGAACACTGAAGCTTTCTTT
.	.	13	TRBV11-3	TRBJ2-1	CASSLTSLGEQFF	TGTGCCAGCAGCCTGACTAGTTTAGGTGAGCAGTTCTTC
.	.	14	TRBV28	TRBJ1-5	CASRETGDNRPQHF	TGTGCCAGCAGGGAGACAGGAGATAATCGTCCCCAGCATTTT
TRBD1	.	15	TRBV18	TRBJ1-3	CASSPRDRVKNTIYF	TGTGCCAGCTCACCTAGGGACAGGGTCAAGAACACCATATATTTT
TRBD1	.	15	TRBV5-1	TRBJ1-5	CASSSSGGGNQPQHF	TGCGCCAGCAGCTCCTCAGGGGGAGGCAATCAGCCCCAGCATTTT
TRBD1	.	14	TRBV19	TRBJ1-2	CASSLAGGPYGYTF	TGTGCCAGTAGTCTGGCAGGGGGCCCCTATGGCTACACCTTC
TRBD1	.	14	TRBV9	TRBJ1-1	CASSVTGANTEAFF	TGTGCCAGCAGCGTGACAGGGGCGAACACTGAAGCTTTCTTT
.	.	16	TRBV7-8	TRBJ1-2	CASSFGTSVGRYGYTF	TGTGCCAGCAGCTTCGGGACAAGTGTGGGTAGATATGGCTACACCTTC
.	.	14	TRBV28	TRBJ1-5	CASRGGAGSQPQHF	TGTGCCAGCAGGGGCGGTGCGGGAAGTCAGCCCCAGCATTTT
TRBD2	.	18	TRBV11-3	TRBJ2-2	CASSPSGLAGGGSGELFF	TGTGCCAGCAGCCCAAGCGGACTAGCGGGAGGGGGATCCGGGGAGCTGTTTTTT
.	.	15	TRBV25-1	TRBJ2-3	CASSFSSSSTDTQYF	TGTGCCAGCAGTTTTTCCTCCTCTAGCACAGATACGCAGTATTTT
TRBD2	.	16	TRBV28	TRBJ2-5	CASSMGLAGVQETQYF	TGTGCCAGCAGTATGGGACTAGCGGGAGTACAAGAGACCCAGTACTTC
.	.	13	TRBV19	TRBJ1-3	CASSRRQGSHIYF	TGTGCCAGTAGTCGCCGTCAGGGATCCCACATATATTTT
TRBD2	.	18	TRBV7-6	TRBJ2-2	CASSLGLAGGPGTGELFF	TGTGCCAGCAGCTTGGGACTAGCGGGAGGGCCAGGCACCGGGGAGCTGTTTTTT
.	once	15	TRBV7-3	TRBJ2-1	CASSLTGTIGNEQFF	TGTGCCAGCAGCTTAACAGGGACAATAGGGAATGAGCAGTTCTTC
.	.	15	TRBV19	TRBJ2-1	CASSISGSSYNEQFF	TGTGCCAGTAGTATATCCGGTTCTTCCTACAATGAGCAGTTCTTC
TRBD2	.	17	TRBV4-2	TRBJ2-5	CASSQPGLAGLGETQYF	TGTGCCAGCAGCCAACCGGGACTAGCGGGATTAGGGGAGACCCAGTACTTC
.	.	16	TRBV15	TRBJ1-4	CATSRDFSSPGEKLFF	TGTGCCACCAGCAGAGATTTTTCCAGCCCAGGAGAAAAACTGTTTTTT
TRBD1	.	14	TRBV28	TRBJ1-2	CASSWDSPRGGYTF	TGTGCCAGCAGTTGGGACAGCCCGAGAGGAGGCTACACCTTC
TRBD1	once	19	TRBV2	TRBJ1-3	CASSYQSPGQVLAGNTIYF	TGTGCCAGCAGCTACCAGAGCCCGGGACAGGTATTGGCTGGAAACACCATATATTTT
.	.	14	TRBV6-5	TRBJ2-3	CASNMQGLTDTQYF	TGTGCCAGCAATATGCAGGGGCTCACAGATACGCAGTATTTT
TRBD1	.	16	TRBV19	TRBJ1-5	CASSITGARGNQPQHF	TGTGCCAGTAGTATAACAGGGGCGCGGGGCAATCAGCCCCAGCATTTT
TRBD2	.	20	TRBV18	TRBJ2-2	CASSLNTGLAGAPNTGELFF	TGTGCCAGCTCATTGAATACGGGCCTAGCGGGAGCTCCGAACACCGGGGAGCTGTTTTTT
.	.	12	TRBV2	TRBJ1-4	CASSGQAEKLFF	TGTGCCAGCAGTGGGCAGGCTGAAAAACTGTTTTTT
TRBD1	.	17	TRBV19	TRBJ2-5	CASSMVPGTALQETQYF	TGTGCCAGTAGTATGGTCCCTGGGACAGCGTTGCAAGAGACCCAGTACTTC
TRBD1	once	14	TRBV19	TRBJ1-4	CASSPGTANEKLFF	TGTGCCAGTAGCCCCGGGACAGCAAATGAAAAACTGTTTTTT
.	.	15	TRBV3-1/TRBV3-2	TRBJ1-2	CASSPRRGTDYGYTF	TGTGCCAGCAGCCCACGTAGGGGGACGGACTATGGCTACACCTTC
.	once	15	TRBV5-1	TRBJ1-1	CASSFFFRENTEAFF	TGCGCCAGCAGCTTCTTCTTCAGGGAGAACACTGAAGCTTTCTTT
.	.	15	TRBV18	TRBJ1-5	CASSLETAAEGPQHF	TGTGCCAGCTCACTGGAGACAGCCGCGGAAGGGCCCCAGCATTTT
.	.	15	TRBV28	TRBJ1-5	CASSFARGSNQPQHF	TGTGCCAGCAGTTTTGCCAGGGGTAGCAATCAGCCCCAGCATTTT
.	once	15	TRBV11-3	TRBJ2-3	CASSLDGSSTDTQYF	TGTGCCAGCAGCTTAGACGGTTCTAGCACAGATACGCAGTATTTT
.	.	16	TRBV11-2	TRBJ1-3	CASSPRVRGFGNTIYF	TGTGCCAGCAGCCCCCGGGTAAGGGGTTTTGGAAACACCATATATTTT
.	.	15	TRBV2	TRBJ2-1	CASSETRGSYNEQFF	TGTGCCAGCAGTGAAACCAGGGGCTCCTACAATGAGCAGTTCTTC
TRBD2	.	14	TRBV10-3	TRBJ2-1	CAISLAGGANEQFF	TGTGCCATCAGCCTAGCGGGAGGGGCAAATGAGCAGTTCTTC
.	.	13	TRBV14	TRBJ2-3	CASSQAGRGTQYF	TGTGCCAGCAGCCAAGCGGGCAGGGGTACGCAGTATTTT
.	.	14	TRBV6-1	TRBJ1-4	CASSDAGGNEKLFF	TGTGCCAGCAGTGACGCTGGGGGGAATGAAAAACTGTTTTTT
.	few	14	TRBV30	TRBJ2-3	CAWSSGDSTDTQYF	TGTGCCTGGAGTTCGGGAGATAGCACAGATACGCAGTATTTT
TRBD1	.	16	TRBV7-6	TRBJ1-1	CASSHAGGGMNTEAFF	TGTGCCAGCAGCCATGCAGGGGGCGGGATGAACACTGAAGCTTTCTTT
TRBD1	.	15	TRBV28	TRBJ1-2	CASTGGQAPNYGYTF	TGTGCCAGCACCGGGGGACAGGCCCCTAACTATGGCTACACCTTC
.	.	19	TRBV7-9	TRBJ2-6	CASSFPRTAESSGANVLTF	TGTGCCAGCAGCTTTCCTCGGACAGCTGAGTCCTCTGGGGCCAACGTCCTGACTTTC
.	once	12	TRBV7-9	TRBJ2-1	CASSPDNNEQFF	TGTGCCAGCAGTCCAGACAACAATGAGCAGTTCTTC
.	.	15	TRBV18	TRBJ1-3	CASSLDLSSGNTIYF	TGTGCCAGCTCTCTGGACTTGAGCTCTGGAAACACCATATATTTT
.	.	15	TRBV6-5	TRBJ1-3	CASRAGDLSGNTIYF	TGTGCCAGCAGGGCAGGGGATCTCTCTGGAAACACCATATATTTT
TRBD1	.	14	TRBV2	TRBJ1-5	CASSLRQGGQPQHF	TGTGCCAGCAGTCTCCGACAGGGTGGGCAGCCCCAGCATTTT
TRBD1	.	13	TRBV5-4	TRBJ1-2	CASSTGTGGGYTF	TGTGCCAGCAGCACTGGGACAGGGGGTGGCTACACCTTC
TRBD2	.	15	TRBV3-1/TRBV3-2	TRBJ2-1	CASSPTSGTYNEQFF	TGTGCCAGCAGCCCCACTAGCGGGACTTACAATGAGCAGTTCTTC
TRBD2	once	15	TRBV7-9	TRBJ2-3	CASSLGLAMADTQYF	TGTGCCAGCAGCCTCGGACTAGCGATGGCAGATACGCAGTATTTT
TRBD2	.	16	TRBV28	TRBJ2-7	CASSLSTSGRAREQYF	TGTGCCAGCAGTTTATCAACGAGCGGGAGGGCGAGGGAGCAGTACTTC
TRBD1	.	16	TRBV7-8	TRBJ1-6	CASSLGDRGVNSPLHF	TGTGCCAGCAGCTTGGGGGACAGGGGAGTAAATTCACCCCTCCACTTT
.	.	14	TRBV2	TRBJ1-1	CASSGDIMNTEAFF	TGTGCCAGCAGTGGGGACATCATGAACACTGAAGCTTTCTTT
.	.	15	TRBV28	TRBJ1-5	CASSFGGAHNQPQHF	TGTGCCAGCAGTTTTGGGGGGGCCCACAATCAGCCCCAGCATTTT
.	.	16	TRBV7-6	TRBJ2-6	CASSPWGGAGANVLTF	TGTGCCAGCAGCCCCTGGGGGGGCGCTGGGGCCAACGTCCTGACTTTC
.	.	13	TRBV14	TRBJ1-4	CASSLGPNEKLFF	TGTGCCAGCAGCTTGGGGCCGAATGAAAAACTGTTTTTT
.	.	12	TRBV6-6	TRBJ1-1	CASHHRGTEAFF	TGTGCCAGCCACCATAGGGGGACTGAAGCTTTCTTT